This entry is about one TCR beta chain. The data were taken from a study of blood T cell repertoires in COVID-19. Study information: Donors in the United States, Italy and Spain gave samples during acute or convalescent COVID-19. PBMCs, B-cell-depleted T cells, or T cells provided the cDNA or gDNA that made up the material.

Source study methods: Amplification of reference gene primers was used by the study to estimate nucleated cell counts. The data were produced by immunoSEQ multiplex PCR, yet TCRdb's version contains in-frame clones alone and is incomplete. That table furnishes V, J and clone size, whereas the DNA furnished D and trimming. The data contain more than 200,000 clones, 65% to 85% of them singletons. With V trimmed by 4 bases and J by 8 bases, 10 bases remained unmatched. The V gene's germline CDR1 is LGHNA and CDR2 YNFKEQ. CDR3 size: 16 residues. The sequence was collected from a woman of 80 years or more with acute or convalescent COVID-19. This rearrangement joins TRBV4-2 to TRBJ2-4; 11 positions match TRBD2. Sequencing was done on a sample of peripheral blood. The CDR3 bases are TGTGCCAGCAGCCCTTTACTAGCGGGGGATGTGGACATTCAGTACTTC. Amino acids: CASSPLLAGDVDIQYF.